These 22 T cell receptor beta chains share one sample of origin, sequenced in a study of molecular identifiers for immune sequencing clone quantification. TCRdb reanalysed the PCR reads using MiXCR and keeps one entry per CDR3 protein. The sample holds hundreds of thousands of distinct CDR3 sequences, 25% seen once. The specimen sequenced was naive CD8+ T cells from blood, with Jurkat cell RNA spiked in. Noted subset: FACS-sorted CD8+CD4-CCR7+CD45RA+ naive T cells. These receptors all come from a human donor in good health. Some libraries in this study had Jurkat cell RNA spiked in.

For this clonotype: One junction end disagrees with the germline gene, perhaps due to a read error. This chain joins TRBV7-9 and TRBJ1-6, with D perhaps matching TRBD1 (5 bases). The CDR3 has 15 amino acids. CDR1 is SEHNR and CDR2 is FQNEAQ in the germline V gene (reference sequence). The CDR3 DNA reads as TGTGCCAGCAACTCCGTTATCGGGGCTAATTCCCCCCTCCACTTT. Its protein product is CASNSVIGANSPLHF.

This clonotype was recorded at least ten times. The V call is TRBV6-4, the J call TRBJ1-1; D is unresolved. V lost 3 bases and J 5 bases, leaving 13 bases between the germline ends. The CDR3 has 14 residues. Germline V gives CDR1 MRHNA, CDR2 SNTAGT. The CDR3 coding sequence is TGTGCCAGCAGTGAGGTTTTTTTGAGGACTGAAGCTTTCTTT. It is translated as CASSEVFLRTEAFF.

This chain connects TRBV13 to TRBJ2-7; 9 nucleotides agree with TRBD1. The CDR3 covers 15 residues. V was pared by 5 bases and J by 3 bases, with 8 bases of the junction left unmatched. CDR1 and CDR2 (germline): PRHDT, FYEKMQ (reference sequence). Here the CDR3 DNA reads TGTGCCAGCAGCGGTGAGACAGGGGGTATCTACGAGCAGTACTTC. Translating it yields CASSGETGGIYEQYF.

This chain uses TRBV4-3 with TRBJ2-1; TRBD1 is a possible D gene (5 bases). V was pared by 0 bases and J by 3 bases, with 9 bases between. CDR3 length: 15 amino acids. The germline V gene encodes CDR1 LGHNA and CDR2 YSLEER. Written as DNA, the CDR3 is TGCGCCAGCAGCCAAGACAGGACATTCTACAATGAGCAGTTCTTC. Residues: CASSQDRTFYNEQFF.

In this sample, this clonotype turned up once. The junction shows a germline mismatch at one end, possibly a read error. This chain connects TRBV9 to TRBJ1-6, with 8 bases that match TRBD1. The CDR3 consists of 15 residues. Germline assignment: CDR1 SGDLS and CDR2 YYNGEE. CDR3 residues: CASSVESGGNSPFHF. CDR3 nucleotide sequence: TGTGCCAGCAGCGTAGAGTCAGGGGGCAATTCACCCTTCCACTTT.

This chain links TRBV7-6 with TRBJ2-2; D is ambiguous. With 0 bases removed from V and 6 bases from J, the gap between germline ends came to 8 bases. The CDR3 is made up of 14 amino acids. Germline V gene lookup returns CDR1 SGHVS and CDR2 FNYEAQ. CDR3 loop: CASSLARESGELFF. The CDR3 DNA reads TGTGCCAGCAGCTTAGCGCGAGAATCCGGGGAGCTGTTTTTT.

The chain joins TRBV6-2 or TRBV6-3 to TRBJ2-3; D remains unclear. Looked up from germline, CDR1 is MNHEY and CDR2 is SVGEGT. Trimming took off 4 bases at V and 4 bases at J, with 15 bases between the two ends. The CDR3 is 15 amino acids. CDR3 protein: CASSSPDQAPDTQYF. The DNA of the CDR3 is TGTGCCAGCAGTTCCCCGGACCAAGCCCCAGATACGCAGTATTTT.

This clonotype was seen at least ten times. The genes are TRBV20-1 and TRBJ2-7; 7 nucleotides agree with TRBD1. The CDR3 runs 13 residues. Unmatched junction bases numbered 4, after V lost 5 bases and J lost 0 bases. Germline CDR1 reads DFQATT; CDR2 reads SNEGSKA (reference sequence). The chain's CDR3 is CSARDSNSYEQYF. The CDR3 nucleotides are TGCAGTGCTCGGGACAGCAACTCCTACGAGCAGTACTTC.

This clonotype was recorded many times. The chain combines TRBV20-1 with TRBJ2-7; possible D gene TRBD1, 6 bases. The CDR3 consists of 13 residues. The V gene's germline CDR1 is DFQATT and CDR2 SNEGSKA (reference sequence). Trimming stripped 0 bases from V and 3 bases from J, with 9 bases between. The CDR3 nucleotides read TGCAGTGCTAGAGACTCGGACAGCTACGAGCAGTACTTC. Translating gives CSARDSDSYEQYF.

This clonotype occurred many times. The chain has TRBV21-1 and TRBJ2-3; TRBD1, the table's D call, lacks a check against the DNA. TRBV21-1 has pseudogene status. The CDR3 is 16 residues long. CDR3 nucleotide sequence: TGTGCCAGCACCCCATCGTGGGGGCGTAGCACAGATACGCAGTATTTT. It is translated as CASTPSWGRSTDTQYF.

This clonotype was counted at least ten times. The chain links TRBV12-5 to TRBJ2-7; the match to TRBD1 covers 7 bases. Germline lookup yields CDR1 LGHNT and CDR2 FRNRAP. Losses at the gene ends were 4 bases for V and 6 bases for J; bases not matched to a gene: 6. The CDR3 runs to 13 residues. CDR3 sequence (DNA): TGTGCTAGTGGTTCCCCAGGGGGTATCGAGCAGTACTTC. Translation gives CASGSPGGIEQYF.

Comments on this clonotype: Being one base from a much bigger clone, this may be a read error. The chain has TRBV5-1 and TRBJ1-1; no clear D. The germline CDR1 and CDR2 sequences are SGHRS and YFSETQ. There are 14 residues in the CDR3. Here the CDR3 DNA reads TGCGCCAGCAGCTTTACAGTCATGAACACTGGAGCTTTCTTT. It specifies CASSFTVMNTGAFF.

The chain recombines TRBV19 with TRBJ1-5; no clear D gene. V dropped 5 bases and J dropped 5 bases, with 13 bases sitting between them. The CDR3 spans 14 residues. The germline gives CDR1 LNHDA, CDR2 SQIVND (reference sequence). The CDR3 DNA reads TGTGCCAGTAGTCCAGGACGGGAAGATCAGCCCCAGCATTTT. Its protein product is CASSPGREDQPQHF.

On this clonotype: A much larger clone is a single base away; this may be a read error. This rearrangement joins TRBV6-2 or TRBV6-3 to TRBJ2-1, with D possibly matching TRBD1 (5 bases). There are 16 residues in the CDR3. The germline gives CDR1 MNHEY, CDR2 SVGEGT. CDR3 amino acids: CASRKTMDKVGNEEFF. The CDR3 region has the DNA TGTGCCAGCAGAAAGACAATGGACAAAGTGGGAAATGAGGAGTTCTTC.

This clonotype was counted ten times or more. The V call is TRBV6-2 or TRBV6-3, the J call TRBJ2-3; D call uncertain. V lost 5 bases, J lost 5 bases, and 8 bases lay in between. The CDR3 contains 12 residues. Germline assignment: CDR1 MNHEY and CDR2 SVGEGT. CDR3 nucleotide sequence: TGTGCCAGCAGTCCGAAGGGAGATACGCAGTATTTT. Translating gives CASSPKGDTQYF.

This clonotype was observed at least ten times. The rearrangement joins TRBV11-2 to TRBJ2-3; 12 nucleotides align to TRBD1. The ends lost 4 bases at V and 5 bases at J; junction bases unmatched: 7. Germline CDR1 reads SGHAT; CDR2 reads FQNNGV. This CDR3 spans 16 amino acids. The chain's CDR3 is CASSSPGQGAGDTQYF. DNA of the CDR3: TGTGCCAGCAGCTCACCGGGACAGGGGGCCGGAGATACGCAGTATTTT.

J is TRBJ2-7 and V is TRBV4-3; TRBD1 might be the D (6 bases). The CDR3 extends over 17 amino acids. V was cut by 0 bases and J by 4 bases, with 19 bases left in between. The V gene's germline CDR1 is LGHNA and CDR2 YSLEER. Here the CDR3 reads CASSQDRDVRGNYEQYF. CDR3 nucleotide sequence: TGCGCCAGCAGCCAAGATAGGGACGTCAGGGGAAATTACGAGCAGTACTTC.

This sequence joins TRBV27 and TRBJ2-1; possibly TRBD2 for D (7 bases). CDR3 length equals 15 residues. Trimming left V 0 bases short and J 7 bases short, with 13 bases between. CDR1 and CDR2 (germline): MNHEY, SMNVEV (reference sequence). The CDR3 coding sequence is TGTGCCAGCAGTTTATCGCGGGGGCTGTGGAATGAGCAGTTCTTC. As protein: CASSLSRGLWNEQFF.

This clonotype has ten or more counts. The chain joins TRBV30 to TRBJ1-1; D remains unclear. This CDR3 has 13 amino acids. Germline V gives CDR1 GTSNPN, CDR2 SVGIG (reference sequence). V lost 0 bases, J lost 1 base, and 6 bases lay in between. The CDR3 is CAWSVFPNTEAFF. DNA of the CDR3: TGTGCCTGGAGTGTTTTTCCGAACACTGAAGCTTTCTTT.

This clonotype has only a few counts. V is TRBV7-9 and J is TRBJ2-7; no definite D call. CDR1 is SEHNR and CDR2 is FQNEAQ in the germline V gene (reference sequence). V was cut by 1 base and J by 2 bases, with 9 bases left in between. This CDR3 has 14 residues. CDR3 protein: CASSLDPAAYEQYF. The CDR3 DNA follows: TGTGCCAGCAGCTTAGACCCGGCAGCCTACGAGCAGTACTTC.

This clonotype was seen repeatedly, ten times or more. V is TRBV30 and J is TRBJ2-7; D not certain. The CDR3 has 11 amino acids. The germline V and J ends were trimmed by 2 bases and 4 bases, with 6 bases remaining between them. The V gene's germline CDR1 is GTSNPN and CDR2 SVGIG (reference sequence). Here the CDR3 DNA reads TGTGCCTGGAGTCCGGGTTACGAGCAGTACTTC. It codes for CAWSPGYEQYF.

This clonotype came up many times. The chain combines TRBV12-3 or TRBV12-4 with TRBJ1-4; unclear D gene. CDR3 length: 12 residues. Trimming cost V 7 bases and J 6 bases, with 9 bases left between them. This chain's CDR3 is CASTGVDEKLFF. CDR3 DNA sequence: TGTGCCAGCACGGGTGTTGATGAAAAACTGTTTTTT.